The TCR beta chain under discussion was sequenced for a study of breast tumors, draining lymph nodes, adjacent tissues. Study observations and caveats: Tumor and nontumor repertoires were significantly more similar in luminal-like than in basal-like breast cancer. Findings are consistent with lymph node origin and intratumoral expansion of most tumor T cells. The lymph node origin of tumor T cells was framed as consistent with a hypothesis, not demonstrated. Tumors had less TCR diversity than lymph nodes, more than nontumor tissue.

This clonotype was detected many times. Its antigen is unidentified. The lymph nodes were axillary draining lymph nodes from breast cancer patients. Germline assignment: CDR1 SGHTA and CDR2 FQGTGA. The V and J ends lost 4 bases and 3 bases, in that order; junction bases with no gene match: 3. The CDR3 has 14 amino acids. One entry per CDR3 protein results from TCRdb running MiXCR on the multiplex PCR reads. This sample has about 180,000 distinct CDR3 sequences, with approximately 30% found just once. Specimen: axillary lymph node tissue. This receptor was obtained from a female donor with breast cancer. Some clones in this sample may be carry-over from other donors' samples. The chain has TRBV7-3 and TRBJ2-3, with 8 bases identical to TRBD1. CDR3 protein: CASSWDRLTDTQYF. CDR3 bases: TGTGCCAGCAGCTGGGACAGGTTAACAGATACGCAGTATTTT.